This TCR beta chain was recorded in a study of T-cell reconstitution after alpha-beta-depleted transplantation in children (dated by TCRdb to 2016 to 2017). At the level of the whole study: The study quantitatively tracked T-cell immune reconstitution after TCRalphabeta/CD19-depleted allogeneic hematopoietic cell transplantation in children using TCR repertoire profiling.

Libraries were prepared through PCR. Instrument on record: Illumina HiSeq 2500. Molecular barcoding was employed in the preparation of TCR libraries, with unique molecular identifiers being used to normalize TCRbeta repertoire quantification. TCRdb reprocessing: public reads trimmed at Q25 with fastp, clones called with MiXCR, in-frame beta chains kept. Rows matching on CDR3 protein sequence are summarized as one entry with the most common DNA and genes. Within this sample are hundreds of thousands of distinct CDR3 sequences, with roughly 15% of them counted one time only. The biggest ten clones account for around 5% of the sample. Overall study results and their limits: In some patients, high TCRbeta diversity at day 60 was attributed to recipient T cells and intrathymic progenitors that had survived conditioning. The apparently early recovery of alphabetaT-cell counts about two months after transplant reportedly depended on only several hundred rapidly expanded clones that came from non-depleted graft cells. The frequencies of hyperexpanded clones fell over the following months, and after one year, T-cell counts and TCRbeta diversity were mostly attributed to newly produced T cells.

The CDR3 spans 15 residues, from the cysteine through the phenylalanine. Only the CDR3 portion is preserved as DNA: 45 bases, with reading frame beginning at the first base. The V and J ends are trimmed by 5 bases and 3 bases, leaving 17 bases between them. Based on the germline V gene, the CDR1 and CDR2 sequences are MGHRA and YSYEKL. To note about this clonotype: Its cognate antigen has yet to be identified. Base-call qualities are not available, and no considerably larger clone is one nucleotide away.

This sample's treatment or condition label indicates: allogeneic hematopoietic cell transplantation with graft depleted of TCRalphabeta T cells and CD19 B cells. The transplant recipients were children given TCRalphabeta/CD19-depleted allogeneic hematopoietic cell grafts. Recombination joined TRBV4-1 with TRBJ2-7; the D segment could be TRBD1, given 6 matching bases. This receptor was taken from a male patient younger than 18 who had a stem cell transplant for acute lymphoblastic leukemia, so the T cells may come from the graft donor. This material consisted of PBMCs, mostly from graft donor cells, taken 360 days after TCRalphabeta/CD19-depleted stem cell transplant. In nucleotides, the sequence is TGCGCCAGCAGCTGGGGGCTGGACGGATTCTACGAGCAGTACTTC. Its translation is CASSWGLDGFYEQYF.